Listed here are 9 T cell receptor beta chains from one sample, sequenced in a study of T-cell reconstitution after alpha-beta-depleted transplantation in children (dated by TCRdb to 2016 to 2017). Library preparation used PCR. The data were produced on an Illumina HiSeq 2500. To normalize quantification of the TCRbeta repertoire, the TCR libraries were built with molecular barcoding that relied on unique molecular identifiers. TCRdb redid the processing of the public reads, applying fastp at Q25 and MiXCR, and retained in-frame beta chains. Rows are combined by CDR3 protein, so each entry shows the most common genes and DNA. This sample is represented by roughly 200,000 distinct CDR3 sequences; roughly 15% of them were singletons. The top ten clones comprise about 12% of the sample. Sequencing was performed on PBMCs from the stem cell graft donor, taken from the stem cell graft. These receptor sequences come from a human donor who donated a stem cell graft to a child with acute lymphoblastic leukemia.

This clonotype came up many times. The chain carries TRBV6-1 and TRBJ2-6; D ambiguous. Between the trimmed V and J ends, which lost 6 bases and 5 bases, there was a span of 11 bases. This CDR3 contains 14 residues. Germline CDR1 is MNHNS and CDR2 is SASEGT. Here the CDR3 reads CASRAQPWANVLTF. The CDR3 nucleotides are TGTGCCAGCAGGGCGCAACCCTGGGCCAACGTCCTGACTTTC.

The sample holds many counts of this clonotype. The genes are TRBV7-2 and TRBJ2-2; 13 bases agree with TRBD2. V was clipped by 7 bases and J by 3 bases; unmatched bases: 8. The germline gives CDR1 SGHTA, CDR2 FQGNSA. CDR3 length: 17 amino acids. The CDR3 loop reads CASNLGLAGADTGELFF. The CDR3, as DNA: TGTGCCAGCAACCTTGGACTAGCGGGAGCGGACACCGGGGAGCTGTTTTTT.

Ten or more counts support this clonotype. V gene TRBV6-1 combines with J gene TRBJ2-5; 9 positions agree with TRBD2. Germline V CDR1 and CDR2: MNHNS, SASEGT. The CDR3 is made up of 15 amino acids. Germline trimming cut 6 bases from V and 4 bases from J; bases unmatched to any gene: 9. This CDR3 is CASRDGGRAGETQYF. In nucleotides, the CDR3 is TGTGCCAGCAGGGATGGCGGGAGGGCCGGAGAGACCCAGTACTTC.

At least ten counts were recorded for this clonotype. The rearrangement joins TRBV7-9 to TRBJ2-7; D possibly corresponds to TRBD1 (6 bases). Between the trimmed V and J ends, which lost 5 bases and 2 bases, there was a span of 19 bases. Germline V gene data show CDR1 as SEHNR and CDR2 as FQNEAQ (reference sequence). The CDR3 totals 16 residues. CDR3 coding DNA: TGTGCCAGCAGCCTCTCCCGACAGGACCCCCCCTACGAGCAGTACTTC. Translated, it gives CASSLSRQDPPYEQYF.

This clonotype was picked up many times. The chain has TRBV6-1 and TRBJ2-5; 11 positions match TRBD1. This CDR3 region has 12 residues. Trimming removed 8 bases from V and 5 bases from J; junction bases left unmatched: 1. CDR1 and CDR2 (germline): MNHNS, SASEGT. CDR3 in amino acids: CASRDRGETQYF. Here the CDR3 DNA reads TGTGCCAGCCGGGACAGGGGGGAGACCCAGTACTTC.

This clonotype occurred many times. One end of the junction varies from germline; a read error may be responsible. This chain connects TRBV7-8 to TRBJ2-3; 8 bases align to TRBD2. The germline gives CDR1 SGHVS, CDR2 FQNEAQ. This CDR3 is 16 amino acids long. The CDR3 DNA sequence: TGTGCCAGCAGTTTAGAAGAGACTAGCGTCACAGATACGCAGTATTTT. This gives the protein CASSLEETSVTDTQYF.

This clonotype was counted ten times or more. The chain's CDR3 is CASSPTESYEQYF. The CDR3 DNA is TGTGCCAGCAGTCCGACAGAAAGCTACGAGCAGTACTTC. V usage is TRBV6-5 and J usage is TRBJ2-7; D is perhaps TRBD1 (5 bases). This CDR3 comprises 13 residues. Germline CDR1 reads MNHEY; CDR2 reads SVGAGI. V lost 5 bases and J lost 3, with 11 bases in between.

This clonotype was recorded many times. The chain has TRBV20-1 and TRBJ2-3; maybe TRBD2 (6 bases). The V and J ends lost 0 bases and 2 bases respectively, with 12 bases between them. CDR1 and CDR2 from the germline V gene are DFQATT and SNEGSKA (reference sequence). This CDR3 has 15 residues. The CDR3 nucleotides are TGCAGTGCTAGAGACGGGAGCGACCCCACAGATACGCAGTATTTT. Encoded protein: CSARDGSDPTDTQYF.

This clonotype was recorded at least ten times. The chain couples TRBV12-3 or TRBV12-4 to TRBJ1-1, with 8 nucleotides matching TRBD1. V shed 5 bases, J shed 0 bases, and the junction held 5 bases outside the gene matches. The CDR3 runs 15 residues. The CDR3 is CASSGTGSLNTEAFF. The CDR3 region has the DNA TGTGCCAGCAGTGGGACAGGTTCGCTGAACACTGAAGCTTTCTTT.